This TCR beta chain was observed in a study of T cells in Graves' hyperthyroidism and ophthalmopathy (dated by TCRdb to the late 2010s). Background for the entire study: Peripheral blood samples were taken at the time of initial diagnosis, prior to any treatment. TCR V-J signatures able to tell the groups apart were searched for in a discovery cohort of 90 to 100 patients, of whom 40 to 45 had Graves' ophthalmopathy and about 60 had stable Graves' hyperthyroidism. An independent validation cohort of around 20 hyperthyroidism patients and approximately 15 patients who later progressed to ophthalmopathy tested prospective prediction of ophthalmopathy. The approximately 100 discovery patients were randomly split 7:3 into training and test sets. In addition, the study compared T-cell repertoires in thyroid tissue and in blood from roughly six Graves' hyperthyroidism patients. After sampling, hyperthyroidism patients received methimazole starting at 30 mg daily, and ophthalmopathy patients received high-dose intravenous methylprednisolone. TCR Vbeta CDR3 sequencing of around 130 peripheral blood samples (approximately 44 ophthalmopathy, about 75 hyperthyroidism and about 17 progressor patients) is reported in the paper. Study-wide conclusions, independent of this receptor: A 13 V-J signature model separated ophthalmopathy from stable hyperthyroidism, with nearly 90% sensitivity and 81.08% specificity in cross-validation and 80%/75% in testing. No statistical method was used to set the sample size in advance, and investigators knew the group allocation. In validation, the model predicted progression to ophthalmopathy with over 65% sensitivity and about 73% specificity, a median of around six months before onset. Most expanded thyroid clonotypes (frequency above 0.001) were also detected in blood, a finding suggesting that blood repertoires may reflect thyroid immune responses.

A patient counted as having stable Graves' hyperthyroidism if no progression to ophthalmopathy occurred over 18 months of follow-up. Hyperthyroidism patients were newly diagnosed, with disease duration under 2 months, and aged 18 to 65 years. The study excluded patients with uncontrolled infections, other autoimmune diseases, pregnancy or lactation. Diagnoses relied on clinical symptoms, serum thyroxine and TRAb, thyroid ultrasound and orbital computed tomography. PBMCs were separated from under 11 ml of fresh peripheral blood using Ficoll-Paque density gradient centrifugation. Total RNA was extracted with Trizol reagent, and quality was checked on an Agilent 2100 Bioanalyzer. V loses 6 bases, J loses 4 bases, and the germline ends lie 22 bases apart. Reading the germline V gene (reference sequence) gives CDR1 MNHEY and CDR2 SMNVEV. The CDR3 holds 17 amino acids from the cysteine to the phenylalanine. The only DNA kept is the CDR3, 51 bases in frame from the first base.

About this clonotype: This receptor's antigen is unknown. The input lacks base qualities; no much larger clone sits a single base away.

The TCR beta CDR3 regions were amplified from the RNA transcripts. The TCR CDR3 was subjected to a first round of RT-PCR using the HTBI primer set and the Qiagen OneStep RT-PCR kit. Libraries were constructed in a second round of multiplex PCR, after which size selection and purification were performed. Paired-end sequencing of the libraries was performed with 100 bp reads on an Illumina HiSeq2000. The source study handled its data this way. SOAPnuke was used to process the raw data, throwing out any read that contained adapters or uncalled bases, had a mean Phred below 15, or lacked an exact constant-primer or identifier match. High-quality paired reads were merged using COPE v1.2.5, and each unique nucleotide sequence was defined as a clonotype. Clonotypes were aligned to IMGT TRBV, TRBD and TRBJ reference segments using MiTCR v1.1. Analysis was restricted to V-J combinations with a frequency above 0.0001, which covered roughly 99% of repertoires. A TCS score was defined as the ratio between F50 (clonal expansion) and ExV (chaos), using BLOSUM62-based TCRdist between CDR3 peptides within each V-J. Welch's t-statistics and random forest reduced 500 to 550 V-J features to 13, which were used in a naive Bayes classifier (R e1071). TCRdb reran the public reads through fastp at Q25 and MiXCR, keeping productive beta chains. A single entry per CDR3 protein holds the most common genes and DNA from its merged rows. TCRdb's processing, not the authors' own work, is the source of the V and J calls. The table for this sample lists more than 500,000 distinct CDR3 sequences; roughly 15% of them were counted only once. The ten largest make up 14% of the sample.

The chain joins TRBV27 to TRBJ2-1; the D gene lacks a confident call. Sequencing was done on a sample of blood. The receptor was derived from a woman between 40 and 55 years old with Graves' hyperthyroidism. The CDR3 protein is CASSLYTELVGYNEQFF. The DNA sequence is as follows: TGTGCCAGCAGCCTTTATACGGAATTGGTGGGGTACAATGAGCAGTTCTTC.